The text below deals with one T cell receptor (beta chain). What it binds is unknown. The CDR3 spans 16 residues. Germline CDR1 and CDR2: SGHRS and YFSETQ. The V end lost 3 bases, the J end lost 0 bases, and 13 bases lay between the germline ends. The data were taken from a study of identical twins. The study's findings and limits: Modeled out-of-frame TCR alpha sharing in monozygotic twins fell below observed levels. Twins shared out-of-frame alpha sequences with excess low generation probability.

TCRdb re-derived calls from the 5' RACE reads in MiXCR, one entry per CDR3 protein. The table includes approximately 550,000 distinct CDR3 sequences, under 25% detected once. This same sample was also taken into another study, of yellow fever vaccine responses in identical twins.

The source of this sequence is a woman aged 18-29 years in good health. The sequenced material came from CD4+ T cells sorted from blood. V is TRBV5-1 and J is TRBJ2-1; TRBD2 might be the D (5 bases). The CDR3 DNA is TGCGCCAGCAGCTACCGGACGGGGAGCTCCTACAATGAGCAGTTCTTC. Translation: CASSYRTGSSYNEQFF.